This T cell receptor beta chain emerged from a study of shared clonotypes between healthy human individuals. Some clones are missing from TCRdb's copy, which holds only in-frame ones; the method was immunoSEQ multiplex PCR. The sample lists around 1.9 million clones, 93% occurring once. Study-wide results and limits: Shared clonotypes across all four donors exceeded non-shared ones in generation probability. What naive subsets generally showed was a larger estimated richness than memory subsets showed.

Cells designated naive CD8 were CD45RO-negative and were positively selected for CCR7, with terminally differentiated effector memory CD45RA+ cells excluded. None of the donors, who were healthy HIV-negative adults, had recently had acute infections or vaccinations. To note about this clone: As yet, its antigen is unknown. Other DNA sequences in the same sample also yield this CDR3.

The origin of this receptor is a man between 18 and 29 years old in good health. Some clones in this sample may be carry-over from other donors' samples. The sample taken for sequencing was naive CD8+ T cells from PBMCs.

In DNA, the CDR3 is TGTGCCAGCAGTGAAGGCGGAAGCTCCTACAATGAGCAGTTCTTC. Protein sequence: CASSEGGSSYNEQFF. The V call is TRBV2, the J call TRBJ2-1, with D hard to call. Germline V gene lookup returns CDR1 SNHLY and CDR2 FYNNEI. Trimming took 1 base from V and 0 from J, leaving 7 bases between them. This CDR3 has 15 amino acids.